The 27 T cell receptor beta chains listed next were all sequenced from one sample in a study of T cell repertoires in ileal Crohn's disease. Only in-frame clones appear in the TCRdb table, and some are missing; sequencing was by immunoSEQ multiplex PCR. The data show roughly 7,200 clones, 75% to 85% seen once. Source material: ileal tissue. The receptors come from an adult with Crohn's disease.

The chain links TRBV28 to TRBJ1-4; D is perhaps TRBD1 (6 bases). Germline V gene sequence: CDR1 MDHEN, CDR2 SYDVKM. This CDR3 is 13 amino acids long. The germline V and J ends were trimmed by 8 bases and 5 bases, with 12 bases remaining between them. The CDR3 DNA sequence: TGTGCCAGCTTGAGGGGGATCAATGAAAAACTGTTTTTT. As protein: CASLRGINEKLFF.

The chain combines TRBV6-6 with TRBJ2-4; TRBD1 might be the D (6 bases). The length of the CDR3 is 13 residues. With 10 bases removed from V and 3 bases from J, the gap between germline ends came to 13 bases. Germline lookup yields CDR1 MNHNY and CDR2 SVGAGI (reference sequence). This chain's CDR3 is CATQQGNKNIQYF. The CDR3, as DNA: TGTGCCACCCAACAGGGAAACAAAAACATTCAGTACTTC.

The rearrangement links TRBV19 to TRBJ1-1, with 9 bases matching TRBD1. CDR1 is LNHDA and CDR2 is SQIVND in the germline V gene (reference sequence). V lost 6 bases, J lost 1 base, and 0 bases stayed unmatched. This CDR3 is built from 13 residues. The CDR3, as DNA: TGTGCCAGTAGGACAGGGGGGAACACTGAAGCTTTCTTT. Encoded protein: CASRTGGNTEAFF.

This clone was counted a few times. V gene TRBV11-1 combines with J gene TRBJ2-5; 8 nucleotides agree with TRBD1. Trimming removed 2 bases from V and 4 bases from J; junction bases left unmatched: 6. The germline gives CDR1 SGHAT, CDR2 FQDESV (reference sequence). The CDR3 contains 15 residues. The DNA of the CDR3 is TGTGCCAGCAGCTTACAGGGGGCGATTGGAGAGACCCAGTACTTC. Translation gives CASSLQGAIGETQYF.

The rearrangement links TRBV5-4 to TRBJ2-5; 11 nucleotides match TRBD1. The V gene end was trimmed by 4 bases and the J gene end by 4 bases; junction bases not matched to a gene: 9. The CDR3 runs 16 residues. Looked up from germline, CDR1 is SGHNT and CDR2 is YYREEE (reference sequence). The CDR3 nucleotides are TGTGCCAGCAGCCAACGGACAGGGGGCGGGAGAGAGACCCAGTACTTC. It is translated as CASSQRTGGGRETQYF.

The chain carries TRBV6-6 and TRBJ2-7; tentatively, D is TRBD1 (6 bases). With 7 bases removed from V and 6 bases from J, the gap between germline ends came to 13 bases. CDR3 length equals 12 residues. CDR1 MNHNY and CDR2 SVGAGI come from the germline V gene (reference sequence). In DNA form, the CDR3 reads TGTGCCAGCACCCCGGGGACACGCGAGCAGTACTTC. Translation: CASTPGTREQYF.

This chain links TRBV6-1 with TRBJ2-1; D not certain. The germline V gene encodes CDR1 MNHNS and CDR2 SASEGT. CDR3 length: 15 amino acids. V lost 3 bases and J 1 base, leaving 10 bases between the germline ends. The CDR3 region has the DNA TGTGCCAGCAGTGAGGAGCCCTTGTCCTACAATGAGCAGTTCTTC. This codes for CASSEEPLSYNEQFF.

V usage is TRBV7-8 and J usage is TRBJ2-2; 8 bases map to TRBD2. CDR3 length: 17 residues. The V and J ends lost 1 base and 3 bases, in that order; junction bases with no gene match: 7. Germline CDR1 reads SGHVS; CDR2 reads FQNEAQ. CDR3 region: CASSLVTSGSYTGELFF. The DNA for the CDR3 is TGTGCCAGCAGCTTAGTAACGAGCGGGAGTTACACCGGGGAGCTGTTTTTT. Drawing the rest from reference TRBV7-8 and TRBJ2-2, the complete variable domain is GAGVSQSPRYKVAKRGQDVALRCDPISGHVSLFWYQQALGQGPEFLTYFQNEAQLDKSGLPSDRFFAERPEGSVSTLKIQRTQQEDSAVYLCASSLVTSGSYTGELFFGEGSRLTVL.

This chain's CDR3 is CASSLVRLAGGLGETQYF. CDR3 nucleotides: TGTGCCAGCAGCTTAGTAAGGCTAGCGGGAGGGCTAGGAGAGACCCAGTACTTC. This chain links TRBV11-2 with TRBJ2-5; 12 positions agree with TRBD2. This CDR3 has 18 residues. Germline V gene data show CDR1 as SGHAT and CDR2 as FQNNGV. Trimming at V came to 1 base and at J to 4 bases, leaving 10 bases not matched to a gene. The entire variable domain, with the rest obtained from reference TRBV11-2 and TRBJ2-5, is as follows: EAGVAQSPRYKIIEKRQSVAFWCNPISGHATLYWYQQILGQGPKLLIQFQNNGVVDDSQLPKDRFSAERLKGVDSTLKIQPAKLEDSAVYLCASSLVRLAGGLGETQYFGPGTRLLVL.

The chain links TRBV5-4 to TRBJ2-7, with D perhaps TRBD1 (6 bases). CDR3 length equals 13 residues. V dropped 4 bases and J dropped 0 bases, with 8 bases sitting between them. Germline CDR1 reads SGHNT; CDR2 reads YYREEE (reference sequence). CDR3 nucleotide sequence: TGTGCCAGCAGCGGGGACACCTCCTACGAGCAGTACTTC. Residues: CASSGDTSYEQYF.

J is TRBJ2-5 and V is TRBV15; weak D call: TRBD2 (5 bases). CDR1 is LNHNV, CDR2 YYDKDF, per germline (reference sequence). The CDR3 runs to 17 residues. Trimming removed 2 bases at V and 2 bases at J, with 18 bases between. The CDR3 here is CATSRLPLRVGQETQYF. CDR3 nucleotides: TGTGCCACCAGCAGACTCCCCTTGAGGGTGGGGCAAGAGACCCAGTACTTC.

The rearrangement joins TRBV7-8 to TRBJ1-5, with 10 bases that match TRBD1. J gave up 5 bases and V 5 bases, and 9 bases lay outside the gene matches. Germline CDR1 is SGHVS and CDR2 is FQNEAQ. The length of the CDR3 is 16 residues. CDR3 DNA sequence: TGTGCCAGCAGCCCAGGTGGACAGGGGGGGCATCAGCCCCAGCATTTT. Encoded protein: CASSPGGQGGHQPQHF. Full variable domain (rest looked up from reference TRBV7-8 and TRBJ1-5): GAGVSQSPRYKVAKRGQDVALRCDPISGHVSLFWYQQALGQGPEFLTYFQNEAQLDKSGLPSDRFFAERPEGSVSTLKIQRTQQEDSAVYLCASSPGGQGGHQPQHFGDGTRLSIL.

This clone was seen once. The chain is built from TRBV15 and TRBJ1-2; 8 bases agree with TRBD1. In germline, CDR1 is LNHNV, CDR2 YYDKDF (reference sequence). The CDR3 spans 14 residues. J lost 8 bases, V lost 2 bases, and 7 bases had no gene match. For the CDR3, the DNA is TGTGCCACCAGCAGATTGACAGGGGCCAAGGGCTACACCTTC. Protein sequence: CATSRLTGAKGYTF.

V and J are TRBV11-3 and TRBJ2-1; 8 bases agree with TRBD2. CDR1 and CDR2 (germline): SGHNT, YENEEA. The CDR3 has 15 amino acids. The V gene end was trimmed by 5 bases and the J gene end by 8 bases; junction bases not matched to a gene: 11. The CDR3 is CASSPTSGRADEQFF. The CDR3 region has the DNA TGTGCCAGCAGCCCCACTAGCGGCAGGGCTGATGAGCAGTTCTTC.

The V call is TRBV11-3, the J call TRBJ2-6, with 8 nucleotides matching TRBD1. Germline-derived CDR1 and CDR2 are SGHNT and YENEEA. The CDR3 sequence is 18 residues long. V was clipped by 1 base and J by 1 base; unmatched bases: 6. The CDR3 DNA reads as TGTGCCAGCAGCTTAGGTGGCAGGGGGCCATCTGGGGCCAACGTCCTGACTTTC. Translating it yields CASSLGGRGPSGANVLTF.

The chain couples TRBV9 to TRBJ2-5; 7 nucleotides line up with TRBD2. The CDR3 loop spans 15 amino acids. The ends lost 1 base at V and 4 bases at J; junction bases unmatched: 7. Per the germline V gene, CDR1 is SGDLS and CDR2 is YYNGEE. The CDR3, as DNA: TGTGCCAGCAGCGTATTGGGCGGGAGTTCAGAGACCCAGTACTTC. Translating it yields CASSVLGGSSETQYF.

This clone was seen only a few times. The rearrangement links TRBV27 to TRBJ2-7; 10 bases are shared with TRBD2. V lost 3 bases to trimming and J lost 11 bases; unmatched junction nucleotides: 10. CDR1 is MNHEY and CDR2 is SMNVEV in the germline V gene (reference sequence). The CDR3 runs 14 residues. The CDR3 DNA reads TGTGCCAGCAGTTTCGGGCTAGCGGGGGCTCGGGAGTACTTC. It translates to CASSFGLAGAREYF.

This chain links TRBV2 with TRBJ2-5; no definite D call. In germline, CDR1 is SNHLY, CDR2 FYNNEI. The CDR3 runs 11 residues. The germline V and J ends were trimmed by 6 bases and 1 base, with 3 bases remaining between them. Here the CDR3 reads CASSGQETQYF. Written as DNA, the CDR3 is TGTGCCAGCAGCGGCCAAGAGACCCAGTACTTC.

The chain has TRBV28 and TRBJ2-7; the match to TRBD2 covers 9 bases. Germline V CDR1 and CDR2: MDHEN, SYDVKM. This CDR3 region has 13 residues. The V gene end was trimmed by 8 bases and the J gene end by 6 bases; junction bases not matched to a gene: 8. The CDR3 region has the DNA TGTGCCAGCTGGCGGGGGGGGGCAGGCGAGCAGTACTTC. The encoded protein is CASWRGGAGEQYF.

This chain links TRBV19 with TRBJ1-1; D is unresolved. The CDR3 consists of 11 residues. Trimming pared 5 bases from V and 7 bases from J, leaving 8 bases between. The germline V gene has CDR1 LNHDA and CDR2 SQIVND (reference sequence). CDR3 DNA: TGTGCCAGTAGTTTTGGCCATGAAGCTTTCTTT. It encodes CASSFGHEAFF.

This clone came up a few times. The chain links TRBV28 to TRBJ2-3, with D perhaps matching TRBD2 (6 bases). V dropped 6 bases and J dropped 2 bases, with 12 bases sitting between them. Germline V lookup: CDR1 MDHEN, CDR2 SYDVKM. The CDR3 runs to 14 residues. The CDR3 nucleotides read TGTGCCAGCAGACCCCCTAGCGACACAGATACGCAGTATTTT. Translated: CASRPPSDTDTQYF.

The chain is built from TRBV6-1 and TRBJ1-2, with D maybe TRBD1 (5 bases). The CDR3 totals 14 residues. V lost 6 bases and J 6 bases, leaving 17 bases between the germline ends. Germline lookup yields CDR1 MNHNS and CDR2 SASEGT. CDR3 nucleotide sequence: TGTGCCAGCAGACTACAAGGGGCAGGGAATGGCTACACCTTC. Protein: CASRLQGAGNGYTF.

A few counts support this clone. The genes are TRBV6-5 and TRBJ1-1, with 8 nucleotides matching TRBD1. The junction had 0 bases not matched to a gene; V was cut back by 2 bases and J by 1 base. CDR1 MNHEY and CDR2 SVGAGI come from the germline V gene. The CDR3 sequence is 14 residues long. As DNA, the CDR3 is TGTGCCAGCAGTTACGACAGGGGGAACACTGAAGCTTTCTTT. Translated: CASSYDRGNTEAFF.

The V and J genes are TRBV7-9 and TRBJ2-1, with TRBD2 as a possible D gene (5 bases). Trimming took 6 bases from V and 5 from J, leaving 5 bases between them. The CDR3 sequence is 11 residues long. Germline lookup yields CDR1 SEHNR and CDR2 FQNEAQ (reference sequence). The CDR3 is CASRTNNEQFF. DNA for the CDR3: TGTGCCAGCAGGACTAACAATGAGCAGTTCTTC. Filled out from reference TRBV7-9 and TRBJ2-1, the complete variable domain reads DTGVSQNPRHKITKRGQNVTFRCDPISEHNRLYWYRQTLGQGPEFLTYFQNEAQLEKSRLLSDRFSAERPKGSFSTLEIQRTEQGDSAMYLCASRTNNEQFFGPGTRLTVL.

In DNA, the CDR3 is TGTGCCAGCAGCTCAGACGGCGGGATAGGTTACGAGCAGTACTTC. It encodes CASSSDGGIGYEQYF. This chain connects TRBV6-5 to TRBJ2-7, with D perhaps TRBD2 (6 bases). The CDR3 covers 15 residues. The germline CDR1 and CDR2 sequences are MNHEY and SVGAGI. The V gene lost 6 bases and the J gene lost 4 bases, with 19 bases spanning the gap.

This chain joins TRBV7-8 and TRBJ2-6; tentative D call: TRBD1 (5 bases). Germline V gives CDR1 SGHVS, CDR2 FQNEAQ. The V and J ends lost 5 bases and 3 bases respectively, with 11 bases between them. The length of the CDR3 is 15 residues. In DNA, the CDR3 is TGTGCCAGCAGCCCTCAGGGAATTGGGGCCAACGTCCTGACTTTC. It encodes CASSPQGIGANVLTF.

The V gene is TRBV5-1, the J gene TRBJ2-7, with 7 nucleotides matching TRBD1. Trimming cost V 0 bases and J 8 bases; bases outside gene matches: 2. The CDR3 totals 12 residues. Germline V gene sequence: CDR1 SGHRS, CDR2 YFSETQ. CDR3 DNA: TGCGCCAGCAGCTTGGACAGGGGAAAGCAGTACTTC. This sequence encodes CASSLDRGKQYF.